The 11 T cell receptor beta chains presented below share a single source sample, sequenced in a study of human T cells and chemical hapten exposure. Time point described: patch test 2, 6 weeks after DPC sensitization. Treatment denoted: therapeutic diphenylcyclopropenone sensitization with weekly scalp DPC. TCRdb recomputed calls from the RACE reads with MiXCR, one row per CDR3 protein. The sample lists 330,000 or so distinct CDR3 sequences, around 6% occurring once. This sample comprised whole blood, obtained in connection with sensitization to the hapten diphenylcyclopropenone (DPC). These receptors came from a woman between 18 and 30 years old with alopecia areata. Some clones in this sample may be carry-over from other donors' samples.

This clonotype showed up just a few times. The J gene is TRBJ2-3, the V gene TRBV7-2; TRBD2 matches at 7 bases. CDR1 is SGHTA and CDR2 is FQGNSA in the germline V gene. The J segment lost 0 bases and the V segment lost 1 base, leaving 7 bases of the junction unmatched. The CDR3 contains 17 residues. The CDR3 DNA reads TGTGCCAGCAGCTTAGTGTCAGCGGGGCCAAGCACAGATACGCAGTATTTT. Its protein product is CASSLVSAGPSTDTQYF.

This clonotype was seen many times. V gene TRBV9 combines with J gene TRBJ1-2; the D gene is possibly TRBD1 (5 bases). The germline CDR1 and CDR2 sequences are SGDLS and YYNGEE. V was pared by 4 bases and J by 4 bases, with 17 bases between. CDR3 length: 15 amino acids. The CDR3 region is CASSPAWPGSYGYTF. CDR3 DNA: TGTGCCAGCAGCCCCGCATGGCCAGGGAGCTATGGCTACACCTTC.

This chain links TRBV6-1 with TRBJ1-5; D gene ambiguous. The ends were cut back, 3 bases at V and 7 bases at J, with 10 bases in the middle. Germline V CDR1 and CDR2: MNHNS, SASEGT. The CDR3 sequence is 13 residues long. This chain's CDR3 is CASSDNAHQPQHF. The CDR3 nucleotides are TGTGCCAGCAGTGATAACGCCCACCAGCCCCAGCATTTT.

Regarding this clonotype: A much larger clonotype is one base distant, so this may be a read error. The chain joins TRBV12-3 or TRBV12-4 to TRBJ1-5, with 10 bases identical to TRBD1. Trimming cost V 4 bases and J 7 bases; bases outside gene matches: 1. CDR3 length equals 13 residues. The CDR3 loop reads CASSWDRGQPQHF. In DNA, the CDR3 is TGTGCCAGCAGTTGGGACAGGGGACAGCCCCAGCATTTT.

The sample holds many counts of this clonotype. The chain carries TRBV12-3 or TRBV12-4 and TRBJ1-5; perhaps TRBD1 as D (6 bases). The V end lost 9 bases, the J end lost 3 bases, and 15 bases lay between the germline ends. The CDR3 has 14 residues. CDR3: CASTPGAINQPQHF. The CDR3, as DNA: TGTGCCAGTACACCGGGGGCCATCAATCAGCCCCAGCATTTT.

This clonotype came up a few times. The chain uses TRBV3-1 and TRBJ1-1; a weak D match, TRBD1 (5 bases). The CDR3 is made up of 15 amino acids. Germline assignment: CDR1 LGHDT and CDR2 YNNKEL (reference sequence). Trimming took 1 base from V and 3 from J, leaving 12 bases between them. The CDR3 DNA reads TGTGCCAGCAGCCAAGGGGGGGGGAAGGACACTGAAGCTTTCTTT. Amino acids: CASSQGGGKDTEAFF.

The V and J genes are TRBV18 and TRBJ2-5; D remains unclear. V was pared by 0 bases and J by 2 bases, with 10 bases between. The CDR3 consists of 15 residues. Germline V gives CDR1 KGHSH, CDR2 LQKENI. The CDR3 loop reads CASSPPVPRQETQYF. The CDR3 DNA sequence: TGTGCCAGCTCACCACCGGTTCCCCGTCAAGAGACCCAGTACTTC.

The chain has TRBV25-1 and TRBJ2-3; D ambiguous. V lost 1 base and J lost 4, with 12 bases in between. This CDR3 is built from 15 residues. Germline V gene lookup returns CDR1 MGHDK and CDR2 SYGVNS. The CDR3 protein is CASSESRFRADTQYF. The CDR3 DNA reads TGTGCCAGCAGTGAATCTCGTTTTCGGGCAGATACGCAGTATTTT.

Many counts were recorded for this clonotype. This chain uses TRBV6-2 or TRBV6-3 with TRBJ2-6; the D gene is possibly TRBD2 (5 bases). From germline, CDR1 is MNHEY and CDR2 SVGEGT. Trimming cost V 8 bases and J 4 bases, with 9 bases left between them. This CDR3 comprises 13 residues. In nucleotides, the CDR3 is TGTGCCAGCGGTTCGGGAGGGGCCAACGTCCTGACTTTC. This codes for CASGSGGANVLTF.

This clonotype has a count of ten or more. The gene calls are TRBV29-1 and TRBJ1-2, with D unresolved. The CDR3 covers 14 residues. Per the germline V gene, CDR1 is SQVTM and CDR2 is ANQGSEA. The V end was cut by 4 bases, the J end by 1 base, with 13 bases between. CDR3: CSVVGPHSNYGYTF. The DNA for the CDR3 is TGCAGCGTTGTTGGGCCACATAGTAACTATGGCTACACCTTC.

The chain links TRBV7-6 to TRBJ2-3, with 11 bases matching TRBD2. Trimming at V came to 4 bases and at J to 0 bases, leaving 6 bases not matched to a gene. The CDR3 consists of 17 residues. Germline lookup yields CDR1 SGHVS and CDR2 FNYEAQ. The CDR3 DNA is TGTGCCAGCAGCTCCGGGACTAGCGGTCCTAGCACAGATACGCAGTATTTT. Protein sequence: CASSSGTSGPSTDTQYF.